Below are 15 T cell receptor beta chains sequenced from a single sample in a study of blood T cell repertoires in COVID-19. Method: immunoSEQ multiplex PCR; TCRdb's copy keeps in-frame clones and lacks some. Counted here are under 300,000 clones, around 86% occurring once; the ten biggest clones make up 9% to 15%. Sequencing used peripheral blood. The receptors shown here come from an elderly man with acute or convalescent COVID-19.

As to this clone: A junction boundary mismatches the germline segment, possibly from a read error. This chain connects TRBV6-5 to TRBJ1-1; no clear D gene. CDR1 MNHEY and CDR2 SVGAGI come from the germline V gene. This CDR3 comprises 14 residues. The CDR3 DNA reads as TGTGCCAGCAGATACTTGGAGGTCCGAACTGAAGCTTTCTTT. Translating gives CASRYLEVRTEAFF.

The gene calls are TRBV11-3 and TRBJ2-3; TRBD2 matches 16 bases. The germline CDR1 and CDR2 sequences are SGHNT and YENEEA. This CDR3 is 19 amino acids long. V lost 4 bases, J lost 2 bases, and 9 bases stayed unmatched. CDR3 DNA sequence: TGTGCCAGCAGCTCTGGGACTAGCGGGAGGGCCGCAAACACAGATACGCAGTATTTT. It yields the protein CASSSGTSGRAANTDTQYF.

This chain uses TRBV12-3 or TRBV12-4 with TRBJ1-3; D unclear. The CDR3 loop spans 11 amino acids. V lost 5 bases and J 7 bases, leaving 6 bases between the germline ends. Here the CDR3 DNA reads TGTGCCAGCAGTCCCGGGAACACCATATATTTT. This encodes CASSPGNTIYF.

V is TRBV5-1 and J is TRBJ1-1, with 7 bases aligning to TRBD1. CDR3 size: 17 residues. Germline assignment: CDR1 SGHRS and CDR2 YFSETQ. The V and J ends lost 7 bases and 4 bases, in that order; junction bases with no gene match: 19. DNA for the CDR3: TGCGCCAGCTCCTTGGGTGGGACAGAAATTTTGTCCACTGAAGCTTTCTTT. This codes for CASSLGGTEILSTEAFF.

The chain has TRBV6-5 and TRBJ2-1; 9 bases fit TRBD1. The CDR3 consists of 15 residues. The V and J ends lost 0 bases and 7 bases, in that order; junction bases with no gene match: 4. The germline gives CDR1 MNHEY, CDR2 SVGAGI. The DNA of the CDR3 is TGTGCCAGCAGTTACTCCGGGACAGGGTGGAATGAGCAGTTCTTC. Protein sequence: CASSYSGTGWNEQFF.

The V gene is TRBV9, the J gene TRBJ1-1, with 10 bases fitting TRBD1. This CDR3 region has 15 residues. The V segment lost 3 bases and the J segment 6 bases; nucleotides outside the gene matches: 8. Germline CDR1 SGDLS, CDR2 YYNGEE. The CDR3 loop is CASSEGQGPDPEAFF. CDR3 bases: TGTGCCAGCAGCGAGGGACAGGGGCCGGATCCTGAAGCTTTCTTT.

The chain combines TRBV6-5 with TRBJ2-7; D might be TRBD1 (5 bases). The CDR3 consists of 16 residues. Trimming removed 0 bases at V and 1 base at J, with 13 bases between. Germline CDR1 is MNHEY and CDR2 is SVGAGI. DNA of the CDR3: TGTGCCAGCAGTTACTCGTCGGACATTGGGTCCTACGAGCAGTACTTC. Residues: CASSYSSDIGSYEQYF.

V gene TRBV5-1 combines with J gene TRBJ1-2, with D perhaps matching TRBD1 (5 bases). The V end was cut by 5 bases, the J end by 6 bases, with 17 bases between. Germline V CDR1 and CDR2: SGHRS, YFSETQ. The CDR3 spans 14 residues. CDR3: CASSPGSGGDGYTF. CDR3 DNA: TGCGCCAGCAGTCCCGGATCCGGGGGGGATGGCTACACCTTC.

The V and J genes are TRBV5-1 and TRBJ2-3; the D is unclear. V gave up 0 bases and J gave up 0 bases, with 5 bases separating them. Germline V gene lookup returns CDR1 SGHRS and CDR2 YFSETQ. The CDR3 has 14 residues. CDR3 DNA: TGCGCCAGCAGCTTGGGCAGAAGCACAGATACGCAGTATTTT. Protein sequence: CASSLGRSTDTQYF.

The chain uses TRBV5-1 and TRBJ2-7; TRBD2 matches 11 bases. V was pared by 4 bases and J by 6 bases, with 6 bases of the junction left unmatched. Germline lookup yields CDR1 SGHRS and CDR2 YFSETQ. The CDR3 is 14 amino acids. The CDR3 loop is CASSALAGVGEQYF. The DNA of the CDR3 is TGCGCCAGCAGCGCACTAGCGGGAGTGGGCGAGCAGTACTTC.

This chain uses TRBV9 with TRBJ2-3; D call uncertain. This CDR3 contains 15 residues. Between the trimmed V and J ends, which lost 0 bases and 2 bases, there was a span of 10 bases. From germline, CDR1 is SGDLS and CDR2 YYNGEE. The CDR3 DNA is TGTGCCAGCAGCGTAGGCACAGCATTCACAGATACGCAGTATTTT. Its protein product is CASSVGTAFTDTQYF.

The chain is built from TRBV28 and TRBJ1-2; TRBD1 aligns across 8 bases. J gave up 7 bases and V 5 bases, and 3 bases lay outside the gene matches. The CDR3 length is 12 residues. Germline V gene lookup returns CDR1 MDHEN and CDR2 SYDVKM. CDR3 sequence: CASSSGQGGYTF. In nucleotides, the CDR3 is TGTGCCAGCAGTAGCGGACAGGGTGGCTACACCTTC.

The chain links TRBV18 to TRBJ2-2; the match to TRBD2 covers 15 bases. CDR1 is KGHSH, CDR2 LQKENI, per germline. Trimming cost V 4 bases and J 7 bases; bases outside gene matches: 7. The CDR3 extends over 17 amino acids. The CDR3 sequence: CASSREGLAGGDGELFF. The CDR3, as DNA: TGTGCCAGCTCACGAGAGGGACTAGCGGGAGGAGACGGGGAGCTGTTTTTT.

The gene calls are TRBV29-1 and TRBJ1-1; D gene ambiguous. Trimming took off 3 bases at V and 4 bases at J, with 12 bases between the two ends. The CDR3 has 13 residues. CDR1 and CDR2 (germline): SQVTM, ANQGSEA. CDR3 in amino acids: CSVETGLGTEAFF. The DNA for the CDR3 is TGCAGCGTTGAGACTGGACTCGGCACTGAAGCTTTCTTT.

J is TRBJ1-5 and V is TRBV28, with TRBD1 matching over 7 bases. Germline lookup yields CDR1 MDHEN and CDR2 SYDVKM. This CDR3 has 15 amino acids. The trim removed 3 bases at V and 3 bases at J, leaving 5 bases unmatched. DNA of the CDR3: TGTGCCAGCAGTTTGCCGGGACAGACCAATCAGCCCCAGCATTTT. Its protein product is CASSLPGQTNQPQHF.